The sequence of this TCR beta chain was determined in a study of T cells in Graves' hyperthyroidism and ophthalmopathy. General study points: Ophthalmopathy got predicted by the model a median about six months before its onset. Ophthalmopathy cases were set apart from stable hyperthyroidism by a 13 V-J model.

It was uncontrolled infection, other autoimmune disease, pregnancy or lactation that excluded patients. On the basis of clinical symptoms, serum thyroxine and TRAb, thyroid ultrasound and orbital computed tomography, diagnoses were made. Points on this clonotype: Its antigen is undetermined.

What was amplified from RNA transcripts were TCR beta CDR3 regions. The study used the HTBI primer set for a first-round RT-PCR of the TCR CDR3. TCRdb analysed the multiplex PCR reads with MiXCR anew, one entry per CDR3 protein. The sample carries a few hundred thousand distinct CDR3 sequences, 46% recorded once. The specimen sequenced was peripheral blood or thyroid tissue (not recorded which). This clonotype was sampled from an adult woman with Graves' disease, either hyperthyroidism or ophthalmopathy (not recorded which).

The CDR3: CSPTRGGRETQYF. For the CDR3, the DNA is TGCAGCCCTACAAGGGGGGGCAGGGAGACCCAGTACTTC. The rearrangement joins TRBV20-1 to TRBJ2-5; D may be TRBD2 (7 bases). CDR3 length: 13 residues. Germline V lookup: CDR1 DFQATT, CDR2 SNEGSKA (reference sequence).